Presented here are 14 T cell receptor beta chains from one specimen sequenced in a study of blood T cells in healthy people across ages. Then a second PCR, running roughly 7 to 11 cycles, was carried out with a sample-barcoded 5' primer and a J-beta primer mix. TCRdb re-derived calls from the 5' RACE reads in MiXCR, one entry per CDR3 protein. The sample records roughly 800,000 distinct CDR3 sequences, approximately 53% being singletons. Sequencing input: blood. All receptors derive from a man aged 80 or over in good health.

This clonotype was detected once. V gene TRBV2 combines with J gene TRBJ2-1; 8 nucleotides match TRBD2. Germline trimming cut 8 bases from V and 0 bases from J; bases unmatched to any gene: 9. CDR3 size: 16 residues. Germline-derived CDR1 and CDR2 are SNHLY and FYNNEI. As DNA, the CDR3 is TGTGCCAGCGGCCGGGGGGGCTCGAGCTCCTACAATGAGCAGTTCTTC. Encoded protein: CASGRGGSSSYNEQFF.

This chain links TRBV13 with TRBJ2-1, with TRBD2 matching over 8 bases. Germline V gene sequence: CDR1 PRHDT, CDR2 FYEKMQ (reference sequence). The V and J ends lost 8 bases and 7 bases, in that order; junction bases with no gene match: 10. This CDR3 comprises 14 residues. The CDR3 here is CASEEAGGGNEQFF. DNA of the CDR3: TGTGCCAGCGAGGAGGCGGGAGGCGGAAATGAGCAGTTCTTC. Drawing the rest from reference TRBV13 and TRBJ2-1, the complete variable domain is AAGVIQSPRHLIKEKRETATLKCYPIPRHDTVYWYQQGPGQDPQFLISFYEKMQSDKGSIPDRFSAQQFSDYHSELNMSSLELGDSALYFCASEEAGGGNEQFFGPGTRLTVL.

The chain recombines TRBV29-1 with TRBJ2-1, with 7 nucleotides matching TRBD2. This CDR3 region has 13 residues. V was clipped by 7 bases and J by 4 bases; unmatched bases: 7. Germline-derived CDR1 and CDR2 are SQVTM and ANQGSEA. CDR3 nucleotide sequence: TGCAGCGCCCTCGGCGGGGGATACAATGAGCAGTTCTTC. This gives the protein CSALGGGYNEQFF.

This clonotype was observed many times. J is TRBJ2-7 and V is TRBV28, with TRBD1 matching over 11 bases. Unmatched junction bases numbered 4, after V lost 9 bases and J lost 3 bases. CDR3 length: 13 residues. CDR1 MDHEN and CDR2 SYDVKM come from the germline V gene. The CDR3 loop is CASGQGAVYEQYF. CDR3 DNA sequence: TGTGCCAGTGGACAGGGGGCTGTCTACGAGCAGTACTTC.

The chain joins TRBV12-3 or TRBV12-4 to TRBJ2-5; TRBD1 matches at 9 bases. Unmatched junction bases numbered 6, after V lost 2 bases and J lost 5 bases. The CDR3 is 15 amino acids. The CDR3 loop is CASSLHRGREETQYF. The CDR3 bases are TGTGCCAGCAGTTTACACAGGGGGCGGGAGGAGACCCAGTACTTC.

The chain carries TRBV6-2 or TRBV6-3 and TRBJ2-1, with a tentative D call TRBD2 (6 bases). V shed 5 bases and J shed 8 bases, with 16 bases lying between them. The CDR3 spans 14 residues. Germline V CDR1 and CDR2: MNHEY, SVGEGT. The CDR3: CASSLLRGFDEQFF. The CDR3 bases are TGTGCCAGCAGTCTATTGCGGGGTTTTGATGAGCAGTTCTTC.

V gene TRBV20-1 combines with J gene TRBJ2-1; 15 bases line up with TRBD2. CDR1 is DFQATT, CDR2 SNEGSKA, per germline (reference sequence). The ends lost 2 bases at V and 9 bases at J; junction bases unmatched: 5. The CDR3 totals 15 residues. CDR3 in amino acids: CSARIQGLAGGEQFF. The CDR3 bases are TGCAGTGCTAGAATACAGGGACTAGCGGGAGGTGAGCAGTTCTTC.

V usage is TRBV6-1 and J usage is TRBJ2-6, with 11 bases aligning to TRBD1. V dropped 6 bases and J dropped 0; count of bases not matched to a gene: 7. This CDR3 region has 18 residues. CDR1 is MNHNS and CDR2 is SASEGT in the germline V gene. The CDR3 DNA follows: TGTGCCAGCAGGACCGGGACAGGGGGAATCTCTGGGGCCAACGTCCTGACTTTC. Translation: CASRTGTGGISGANVLTF.

The genes are TRBV3-1 and TRBJ1-2; TRBD1 matches at 9 bases. The CDR3 totals 13 residues. Germline V lookup: CDR1 LGHDT, CDR2 YNNKEL (reference sequence). V shed 4 bases, J shed 7 bases, and the junction held 4 bases outside the gene matches. CDR3 protein: CASSRQGVGGYTF. The CDR3 DNA follows: TGTGCCAGCAGCCGACAGGGGGTTGGTGGCTACACCTTC.

In its sample, this clonotype was seen a few times. CDR3 sequence (DNA): TGTGCCAGCAGCCAATTTCCGGCCGGGACAGGGGGCTACTATGGCTACACCTTC. It translates to CASSQFPAGTGGYYGYTF. The chain uses TRBV3-1 and TRBJ1-2, with 12 bases matching TRBD1. Germline V gene sequence: CDR1 LGHDT, CDR2 YNNKEL (reference sequence). The ends lost 2 bases at V and 3 bases at J; junction bases unmatched: 10. This CDR3 is 18 amino acids long.

CDR3 loop: CAWSTGARGGYTF. DNA for the CDR3: TGTGCCTGGAGCACAGGCGCCCGGGGGGGCTACACCTTC. The chain uses TRBV30 and TRBJ1-2, with TRBD1 as a possible D gene (5 bases). The CDR3 spans 13 residues. Trimming shortened V by 3 bases and J by 8 bases, and 16 bases separated the two germline ends. Germline loops: CDR1 GTSNPN, CDR2 SVGIG (reference sequence).

The chain combines TRBV7-9 with TRBJ2-3, with D unresolved. The CDR3 runs 11 residues. In germline, CDR1 is SEHNR, CDR2 FQNEAQ (reference sequence). The V end lost 7 bases, the J end lost 7 bases, and 9 bases lay between the germline ends. In nucleotides, the CDR3 is TGTGCCAGCACCTCTACCAATACGCAGTATTTT. The encoded protein is CASTSTNTQYF.

This clonotype appeared a few times. V usage is TRBV10-3 and J usage is TRBJ2-1; 7 bases are shared with TRBD1. The CDR3 is made up of 15 amino acids. Germline V gene sequence: CDR1 ENHRY, CDR2 SYGVKD. With V trimmed by 10 bases and J by 7 bases, 16 bases remained unmatched. The chain's CDR3 is CATGQDGGWGNEQFF. The CDR3 region has the DNA TGTGCCACCGGACAGGACGGAGGATGGGGAAATGAGCAGTTCTTC.

The chain combines TRBV29-1 with TRBJ1-2; no reliable D call. Trimming left V 3 bases short and J 4 bases short, with 18 bases between. This CDR3 comprises 15 residues. Germline V CDR1 and CDR2: SQVTM, ANQGSEA. This chain's CDR3 is CSVEAAESLLYGYTF. The CDR3 bases are TGCAGCGTTGAGGCCGCGGAGAGCCTACTCTATGGCTACACCTTC. Together with reference TRBV29-1 and TRBJ1-2, the CDR3 gives the full variable domain: SAVISQKPSRDICQRGTSLTIQCQVDSQVTMMFWYRQQPGQSLTLIATANQGSEATYESGFVIDKFPISRPNLTFSTLTVSNMSPEDSSIYLCSVEAAESLLYGYTFGSGTRLTVV.